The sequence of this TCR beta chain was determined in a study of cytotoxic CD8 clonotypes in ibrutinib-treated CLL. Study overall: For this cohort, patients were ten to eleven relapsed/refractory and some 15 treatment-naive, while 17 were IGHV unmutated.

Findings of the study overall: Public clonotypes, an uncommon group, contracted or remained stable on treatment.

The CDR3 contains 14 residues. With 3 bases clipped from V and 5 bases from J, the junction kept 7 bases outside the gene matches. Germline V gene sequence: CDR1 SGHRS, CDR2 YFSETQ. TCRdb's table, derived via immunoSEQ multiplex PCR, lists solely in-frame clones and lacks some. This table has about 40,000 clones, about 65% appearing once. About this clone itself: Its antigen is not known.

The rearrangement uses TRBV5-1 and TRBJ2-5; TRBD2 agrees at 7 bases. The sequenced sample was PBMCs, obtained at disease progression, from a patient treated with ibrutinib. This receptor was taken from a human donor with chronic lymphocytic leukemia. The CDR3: CASSSGLPEETQYF. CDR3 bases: TGCGCCAGCAGCTCGGGACTACCTGAGGAGACCCAGTACTTC.